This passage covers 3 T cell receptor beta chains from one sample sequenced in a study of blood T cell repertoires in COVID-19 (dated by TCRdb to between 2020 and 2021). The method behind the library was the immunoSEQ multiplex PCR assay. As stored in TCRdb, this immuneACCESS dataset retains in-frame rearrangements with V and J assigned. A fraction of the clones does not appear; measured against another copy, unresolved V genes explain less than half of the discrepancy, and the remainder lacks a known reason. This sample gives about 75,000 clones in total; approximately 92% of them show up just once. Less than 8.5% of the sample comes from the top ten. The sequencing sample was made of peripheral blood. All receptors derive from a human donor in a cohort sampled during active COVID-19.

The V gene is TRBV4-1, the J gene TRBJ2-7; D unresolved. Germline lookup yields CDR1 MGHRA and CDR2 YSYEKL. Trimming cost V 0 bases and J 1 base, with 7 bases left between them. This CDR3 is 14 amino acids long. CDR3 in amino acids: CASSQEAQSYEQYF. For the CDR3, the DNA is TGCGCCAGCAGCCAAGAGGCACAGTCCTACGAGCAGTACTTC.

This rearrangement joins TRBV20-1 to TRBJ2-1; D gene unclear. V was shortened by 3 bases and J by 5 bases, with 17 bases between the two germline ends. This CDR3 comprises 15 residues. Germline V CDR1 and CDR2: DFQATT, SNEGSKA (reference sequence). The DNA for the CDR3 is TGCAGTGCTAGTGGACCGCACCTAGGAGACAATGAGCAGTTCTTC. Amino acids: CSASGPHLGDNEQFF.

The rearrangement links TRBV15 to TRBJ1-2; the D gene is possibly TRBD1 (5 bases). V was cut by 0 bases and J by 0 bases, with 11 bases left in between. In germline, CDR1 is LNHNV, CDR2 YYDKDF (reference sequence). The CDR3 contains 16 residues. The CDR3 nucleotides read TGTGCCACCAGCAGAGATCCTCAGGGTACTAACTATGGCTACACCTTC. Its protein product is CATSRDPQGTNYGYTF.